This is a list of T cell receptor beta chains from one sample in a study of technical replicates of blood from a few donors. Sequenced by immunoSEQ multiplex PCR; TCRdb stores in-frame clones only, minus some. The sample contains about 88,000 clones, more than 85% of which appear only once. The sequencing sample was made of T cells isolated from PBMCs. The receptor source for this set is a human donor in good health. The CDR3 runs from the conserved cysteine through the conserved F or W. D genes are given only for firm matches. Clone size appears in some rows only: once, few, many, or a class for an expanded clone.

CDR3	DNA	D	size	V	J
CASSVGQGSTYEQYF	TGTGCCAGCAGCGTAGGCCAAGGTAGCACCTACGAGCAGTACTTC	-	-	TRBV9	TRBJ2-7
CASSLEEGQPQHF	TGTGCCAGCAGCTTGGAGGAGGGTCAGCCCCAGCATTTT	-	-	TRBV5-8	TRBJ1-5
CASSLMGTSGKGELFF	TGTGCCAGCAGCTTAATGGGGACTAGCGGGAAGGGGGAGCTGTTTTTT	TRBD2	once	TRBV7-3	TRBJ2-2
CASTQGVLNEQFF	TGCGCCTCCACACAGGGGGTTCTCAATGAGCAGTTCTTC	TRBD1	-	TRBV4-1	TRBJ2-1
CASSVVQGSGGYTF	TGTGCCAGCAGTGTAGTCCAGGGGAGCGGTGGCTACACCTTC	-	-	TRBV6-4	TRBJ1-2
CAISAAGFDLNTGELFF	TGTGCCATCAGTGCGGCCGGGTTCGACCTGAACACCGGGGAGCTGTTTTTT	-	once	TRBV10-3	TRBJ2-2
CASSPRTDMNTEAFF	TGTGCCAGCTCACCCCGTACAGATATGAACACTGAAGCTTTCTTT	-	-	TRBV18	TRBJ1-1
CASSDLTREIGELFF	TGCGCCAGCAGTGACTTGACTAGAGAAATCGGGGAGCTGTTTTTT	-	once	TRBV10-2	TRBJ2-2
CASSEFSGGGSSYNEQFF	TGTGCCAGCAGTGAATTTAGTGGGGGCGGGAGCTCCTACAATGAGCAGTTCTTC	-	-	TRBV25-1	TRBJ2-1
CASSPQAGTADGYTF	TGTGCCAGCAGTCCCCAAGCCGGGACAGCGGATGGCTACACCTTC	TRBD1	-	TRBV27	TRBJ1-2
CASSVGDFPAYEQFF	TGTGCCAGCAGCGTCGGGGACTTCCCAGCGTATGAGCAGTTCTTC	-	-	TRBV9	TRBJ2-1
CASSQDGGDHQPQHF	TGTGCCAGCAGCCAAGACGGGGGGGATCATCAGCCCCAGCATTTT	-	-	TRBV4-2	TRBJ1-5
CASSLAYSFPETQYF	TGCGCCAGCAGCTTGGCCTACTCATTCCCAGAGACCCAGTACTTC	-	-	TRBV5-1	TRBJ2-5
CASSPELALGNIQYF	TGTGCCAGCTCACCAGAACTAGCGTTGGGGAACATTCAGTACTTC	TRBD2	-	TRBV18	TRBJ2-4
CASGGTELTRNTEAFF	TGTGCCAGCGGGGGGACGGAACTCACTAGGAACACTGAAGCTTTCTTT	-	-	TRBV27	TRBJ1-1
CATSRDLTAYEQYF	TGTGCCACCAGCAGAGATTTGACAGCCTACGAGCAGTACTTC	-	-	TRBV15	TRBJ2-7
CASSAGTSSTDTQYF	TGTGCCAGCAGTGCCGGGACTAGCAGTACAGATACGCAGTATTTT	TRBD2	-	TRBV28	TRBJ2-3
CASSHRTSGRGTYEQYF	TGTGCCAGCAGCCACCGGACTAGCGGGAGAGGGACCTACGAGCAGTACTTC	-	-	TRBV21-1	TRBJ2-7
CASSGEQETQYF	TGTGCCAGCAGTGGCGAGCAAGAGACCCAGTACTTC	-	-	TRBV6-4	TRBJ2-5
CSVVAGTGPYNEQFF	TGCAGCGTCGTTGCCGGGACAGGGCCCTACAATGAGCAGTTCTTC	TRBD1	-	TRBV29-1	TRBJ2-1
CASSGLAGLITDTQYF	TGTGCCAGCAGCGGACTAGCGGGACTGATCACAGATACGCAGTATTTT	TRBD2	-	TRBV5-4	TRBJ2-3
CASSLEFSGEQYF	TGTGCCAGCAGCTTAGAATTCTCGGGCGAGCAGTACTTC	-	-	TRBV11-2	TRBJ2-7
CASSKGFYGYTF	TGTGCCAGCAGCAAGGGCTTCTATGGCTACACCTTC	-	-	TRBV21-1	TRBJ1-2
CASSYRGDRANTEAFF	TGTGCCAGCAGTTACCGGGGGGACAGGGCGAACACTGAAGCTTTCTTT	TRBD1	-	TRBV6-6	TRBJ1-1
CASSLNQWAGLDTQYF	TGTGCCAGCAGTTTAAATCAGTGGGCAGGGCTGGATACGCAGTATTTT	-	-	TRBV28	TRBJ2-3
CASSLLGRGRDRYSYEQYF	TGTGCCAGCAGCTTATTAGGACGAGGTCGGGACAGGTACTCCTACGAGCAGTACTTC	TRBD1	-	TRBV7-9	TRBJ2-7
CASSLLESYEQYF	TGTGCCAGCAGCTTATTAGAGAGCTACGAGCAGTACTTC	-	-	TRBV11-2	TRBJ2-7
CASSLVGGSSGANVLTF	TGTGCCAGCAGCTTAGTGGGAGGCAGCTCTGGGGCCAACGTCCTGACTTTC	-	-	TRBV7-9	TRBJ2-6
CASSLDRVAETQYF	TGTGCCAGCAGCTTAGACAGGGTGGCAGAGACCCAGTACTTC	-	once	TRBV11-2	TRBJ2-5
CASSPPRGWRNEQFF	TGTGCCAGCAGCCCCCCCAGAGGGTGGAGGAATGAGCAGTTCTTC	-	-	TRBV7-8	TRBJ2-1
CASSLSGDQPQHF	TGTGCCAGCAGTTTATCGGGGGATCAGCCCCAGCATTTT	-	-	TRBV28	TRBJ1-5
CASSVLDSGNTIYF	TGTGCCAGCAGCGTATTAGACTCTGGAAACACCATATATTTT	-	-	TRBV9	TRBJ1-3
CASSQIQLAGNNEQFF	TGTGCCAGCAGCCAGATACAACTAGCGGGAAACAATGAGCAGTTCTTC	TRBD2	-	TRBV14	TRBJ2-1
CASSLAGGMGDTEAFF	TGTGCCAGCAGTTTGGCAGGGGGCATGGGGGACACTGAAGCTTTCTTT	TRBD1	-	TRBV6-6	TRBJ1-1
CASNNRASNEQFF	TGTGCCAGCAACAACAGGGCCTCCAATGAGCAGTTCTTC	-	-	TRBV14	TRBJ2-1
CASSYSYAKNIQYF	TGTGCCAGCAGTTACTCATATGCCAAAAACATTCAGTACTTC	-	-	TRBV6-5	TRBJ2-4
CASSPRGYEQYF	TGTGCCAGCAGTCCCCGGGGCTACGAGCAGTACTTC	-	-	TRBV28	TRBJ2-7
CASSQLQGAKASEQYF	TGTGCCAGTAGTCAACTACAGGGGGCGAAGGCGTCCGAGCAGTACTTC	TRBD1	-	TRBV19	TRBJ2-7
CASSLASGLAGNEETQYF	TGTGCCAGCAGCTTAGCCTCGGGACTAGCGGGAAACGAAGAGACCCAGTACTTC	TRBD2	-	TRBV11-2	TRBJ2-5
CASSMVGQGRDTQYF	TGTGCCAGTAGTATGGTGGGACAGGGTAGGGATACGCAGTATTTT	TRBD1	-	TRBV19	TRBJ2-3
CASSVSGYSSYEQYF	TGTGCCAGCAGCGTCAGCGGGTATAGCTCCTACGAGCAGTACTTC	-	-	TRBV9	TRBJ2-7
CASSLSAGQETQYF	TGTGCCAGCAGTTTATCGGCGGGGCAAGAGACCCAGTACTTC	-	-	TRBV28	TRBJ2-5
CASSVTEGRDTQYF	TGTGCCAGCAGCGTGACCGAGGGCCGGGATACGCAGTATTTT	-	-	TRBV9	TRBJ2-3
CASSLNRVNHEQYF	TGTGCCAGCAGCTTAAACAGGGTAAACCACGAGCAGTACTTC	-	-	TRBV11-2	TRBJ2-7
CASSLTSDRTTGELFF	TGTGCCAGCAGCTTAACTTCTGACAGAACTACCGGGGAGCTGTTTTTT	-	-	TRBV7-2	TRBJ2-2
CASSPTGQGEAEQYF	TGTGCCAGCAGTCCAACGGGACAGGGCGAGGCCGAGCAGTACTTC	TRBD1	-	TRBV14	TRBJ2-7
CASSLSLLAGGPHEQYF	TGTGCCAGCAGCTTGTCCCTGCTAGCGGGAGGGCCCCACGAGCAGTACTTC	TRBD2	-	TRBV5-4	TRBJ2-7
CASRVTGGKGNQPQHF	TGTGCCAGTAGGGTCACAGGGGGCAAGGGCAATCAGCCCCAGCATTTT	TRBD1	-	TRBV19	TRBJ1-5
CASSYAGGINEQYF	TGTGCCAGCAGTTACGCGGGAGGGATAAACGAGCAGTACTTC	TRBD2	-	TRBV6-6	TRBJ2-7
CSVSGGDSYEQYF	TGCAGCGTTTCGGGGGGAGACTCCTACGAGCAGTACTTC	TRBD2	-	TRBV29-1	TRBJ2-7
CASSLVRTALFSGANVLTF	TGTGCCAGCAGTCTCGTAAGGACAGCCCTTTTCTCTGGGGCCAACGTCCTGACTTTC	-	-	TRBV28	TRBJ2-6
CASSLDGGRQPQHF	TGTGCCAGCAGCTTGGACGGGGGACGGCAGCCCCAGCATTTT	-	-	TRBV5-4	TRBJ1-5
CASSPTGTASDEQYF	TGTGCCAGCAGTCCCACCGGGACAGCTAGCGACGAGCAGTACTTC	-	-	TRBV27	TRBJ2-7
CSVPGKRAQGTGELFF	TGCAGCGTTCCGGGGAAGCGGGCCCAAGGCACCGGGGAGCTGTTTTTT	-	-	TRBV29-1	TRBJ2-2
CASSLLGEGPTDTQYF	TGTGCCAGTTCCCTTTTGGGGGAGGGCCCCACAGATACGCAGTATTTT	TRBD2	once	TRBV18	TRBJ2-3
CASSHRLGPTDTQYF	TGTGCCAGCAGCCATAGACTAGGGCCCACAGATACGCAGTATTTT	-	-	TRBV27	TRBJ2-3
CASSQDSRQGWWLGTEAFF	TGTGCCAGCAGCCAAGATTCTCGGCAGGGATGGTGGTTGGGCACTGAAGCTTTCTTT	-	-	TRBV14	TRBJ1-1